The T cell receptor (beta chain) under discussion was sequenced for a study of human T cells and chemical hapten exposure (dated by TCRdb to the early 2020s). Some background on the complete study: For sensitization, 2% DPC in acetone was applied to a 2 cm by 2 cm area of upper inner arm skin. Patients additionally received weekly therapeutic DPC doses to the scalp throughout the approximately 25-week study period. Patch tests used Finn chambers with 0.01% DPC on the upper back, scored after 6 days by International Contact Dermatitis Research Group standards. The mostly female patient cohort included alopecia areata with under or over 50% scalp involvement, alopecia totalis and alopecia universalis. Libraries were pooled for sequencing, and variation in per-sample TCR yields was attributed mainly to small differences in library volumes within the pool. The study tracked peripheral blood TCR repertoire changes in vivo during primary and secondary sensitization to the hapten diphenylcyclopropenone (DPC) in alopecia patients. Blood was sampled from patients pre-sensitization (week 0) and at 2, 6 and about 24 weeks after DPC sensitization. Blood for TCR sequencing was provided by twenty-nine alopecia patients at one to four time points (pre-sensitization, 2, 6 and 24 weeks). Study-level results and caveats: Patch test score was positively correlated with the number of PT1 expanded TCRs, with significance at thresholds 8, 16 and 32 but not at 4. Because all patients had alopecia, a presumed autoimmune disease, the immune response of the patients might differ from that of healthy individuals. Significantly more large CDR3 similarity clusters were formed by expanded TCRs than by pre-sensitization or healthy control sets, consistent with antigen-driven responses. The number of TCRs above 1 in 1000 frequency did not change with DPC sensitization; there was no evidence of global repertoire structure alterations. Repeated subsampling changed both the strength of the expansion versus patch-test correlation and the threshold at which the correlation became significant.

Libraries were built with RACE. Reads for this sample came from a NextSeq 500. Library preparation attached unique molecular identifiers to individual cDNA molecules for quantitative, reproducible TCR counting. From each blood RNA sample, both TCR alpha and TCR beta chains were sequenced. The paper's data handling went like this. Samples had a median of roughly 91,000 TCRs, with a range from about 23,224 to 690,600. V, J and CDR3 annotation of the TCR reads was performed with the Decombinator software suite. For PS versus PT1 abundance plots, all samples were subsampled to the same number of TCRs (28,000). Expanded TCRs were defined as absent before sensitization and observed at least eight times at the 2-week time point. TCRdb reran the public reads through fastp at Q25 and MiXCR, keeping productive beta chains. CDR3 protein duplicates are merged, each entry listing the most common genes and DNA. These V and J calls rely on TCRdb rather than the paper's analysis. This sample is represented by over 100,000 distinct CDR3 sequences; 9% to 9.5% of them were singletons. The ten biggest clones cover over 3% of the sample.

This clonotype was recorded many times. Its antigen is unknown. Per-nucleotide qualities are absent, and no much larger clonotype sits a single base away. The CDR3 runs 16 amino acids, cysteine and phenylalanine included. CDR3 DNA only is kept here, 48 bases in frame from base 1. V is pruned by 6 bases and J by 4 bases, leaving 11 bases of the junction without a gene match. CDR1 and CDR2 are drawn from the germline V gene (reference sequence): MNHNY, SVGAGI. Per the publication, the time point label means: patch test 2, 6 weeks after DPC sensitization. The treatment or condition label here, explained by the study, means: therapeutic diphenylcyclopropenone sensitization with weekly scalp DPC. Blood at each patch-test visit was drawn before the patch test was applied. Eligible patients were aged 18 to 70, diagnosed with alopecia, deemed suitable for DPC therapy, and excluded if pregnant. Unfractionated whole blood was collected in Tempus Blood RNA tubes, and total RNA was extracted from that blood.

The rearranged segments are TRBV6-6 and TRBJ1-3; TRBD1 agrees with 8 junctional bases. This receptor was identified in a woman in her forties with alopecia areata. Some clones in this sample may be carry-over from other donors' samples. The sequencing here drew on whole blood, taken in connection with sensitization to the hapten diphenylcyclopropenone (DPC). The CDR3 protein: CASSSSRGRAGNTIYF. DNA sequence: TGTGCCAGCAGCTCGTCCAGGGGGCGAGCAGGAAACACCATATATTTT.